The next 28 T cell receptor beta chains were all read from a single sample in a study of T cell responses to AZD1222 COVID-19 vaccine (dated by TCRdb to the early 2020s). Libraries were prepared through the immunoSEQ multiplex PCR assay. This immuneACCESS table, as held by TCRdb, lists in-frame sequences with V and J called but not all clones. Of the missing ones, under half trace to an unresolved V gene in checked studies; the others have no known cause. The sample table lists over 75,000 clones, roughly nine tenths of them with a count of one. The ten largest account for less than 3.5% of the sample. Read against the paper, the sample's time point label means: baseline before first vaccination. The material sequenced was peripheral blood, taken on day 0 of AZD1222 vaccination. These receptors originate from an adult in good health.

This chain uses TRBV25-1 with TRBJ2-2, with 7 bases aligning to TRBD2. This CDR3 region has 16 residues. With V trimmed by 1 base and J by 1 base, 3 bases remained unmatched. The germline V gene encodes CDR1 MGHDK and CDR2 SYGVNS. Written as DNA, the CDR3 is TGTGCCAGCAGTGAATTTGGCGGGAGGAACACCGGGGAGCTGTTTTTT. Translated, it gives CASSEFGGRNTGELFF.

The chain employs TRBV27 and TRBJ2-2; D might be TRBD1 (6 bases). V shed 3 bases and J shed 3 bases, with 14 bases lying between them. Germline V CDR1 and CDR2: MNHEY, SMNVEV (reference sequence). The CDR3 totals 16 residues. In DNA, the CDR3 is TGTGCCAGCAGTTTGGGATACAGGGCGGACACCGGGGAGCTGTTTTTT. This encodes CASSLGYRADTGELFF.

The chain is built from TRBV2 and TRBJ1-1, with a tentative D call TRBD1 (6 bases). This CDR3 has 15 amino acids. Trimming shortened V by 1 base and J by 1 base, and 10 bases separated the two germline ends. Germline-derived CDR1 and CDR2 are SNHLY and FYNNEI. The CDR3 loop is CASSEGARGNTEAFF. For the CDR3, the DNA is TGTGCCAGCAGTGAAGGTGCCAGGGGGAACACTGAAGCTTTCTTT.

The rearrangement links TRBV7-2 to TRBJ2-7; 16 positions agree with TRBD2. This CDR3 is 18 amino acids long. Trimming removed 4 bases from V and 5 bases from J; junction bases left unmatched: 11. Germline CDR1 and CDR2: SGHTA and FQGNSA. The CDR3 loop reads CASSWRGLAGGPGNEQYF. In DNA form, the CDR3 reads TGTGCCAGCAGCTGGAGGGGACTAGCGGGAGGGCCGGGCAACGAGCAGTACTTC.

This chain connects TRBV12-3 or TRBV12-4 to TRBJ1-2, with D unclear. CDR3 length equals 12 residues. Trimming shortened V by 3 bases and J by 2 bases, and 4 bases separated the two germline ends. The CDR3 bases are TGTGCCAGCAGTTTGAGGAACTATGGCTACACCTTC. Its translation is CASSLRNYGYTF.

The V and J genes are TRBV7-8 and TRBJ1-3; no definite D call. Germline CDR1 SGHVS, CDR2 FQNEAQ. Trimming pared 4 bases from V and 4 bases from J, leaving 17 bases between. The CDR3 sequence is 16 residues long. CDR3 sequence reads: CASSSRREGKGNTIYF. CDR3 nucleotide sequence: TGTGCCAGCAGCTCTAGGAGGGAGGGAAAGGGAAACACCATATATTTT.

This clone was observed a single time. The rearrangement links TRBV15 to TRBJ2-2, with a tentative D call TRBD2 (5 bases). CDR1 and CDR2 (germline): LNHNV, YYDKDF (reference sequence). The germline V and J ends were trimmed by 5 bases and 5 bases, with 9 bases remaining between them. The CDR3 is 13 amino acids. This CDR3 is CATSFRGTGELFF. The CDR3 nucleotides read TGTGCCACCAGCTTCCGGGGAACCGGGGAGCTGTTTTTT.

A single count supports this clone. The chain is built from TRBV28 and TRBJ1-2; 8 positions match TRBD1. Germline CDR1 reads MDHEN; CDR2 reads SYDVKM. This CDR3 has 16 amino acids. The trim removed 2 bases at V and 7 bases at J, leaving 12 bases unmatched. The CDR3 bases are TGTGCCAGCAGTTTACGGCTGGGGGGACAGGTCCTTGGCTACACCTTC. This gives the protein CASSLRLGGQVLGYTF.

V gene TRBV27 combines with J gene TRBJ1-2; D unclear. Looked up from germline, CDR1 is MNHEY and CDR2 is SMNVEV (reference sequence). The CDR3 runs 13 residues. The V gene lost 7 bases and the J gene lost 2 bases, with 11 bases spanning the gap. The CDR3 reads CASTPSVNYGYTF. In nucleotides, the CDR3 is TGTGCCAGCACCCCTTCTGTAAACTATGGCTACACCTTC.

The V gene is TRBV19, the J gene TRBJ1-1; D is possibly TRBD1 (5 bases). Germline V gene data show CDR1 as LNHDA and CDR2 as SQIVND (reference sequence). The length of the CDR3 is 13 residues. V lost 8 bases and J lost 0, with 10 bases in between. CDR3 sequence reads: CASGAGMNTEAFF. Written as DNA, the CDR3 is TGTGCCAGTGGGGCGGGGATGAACACTGAAGCTTTCTTT.

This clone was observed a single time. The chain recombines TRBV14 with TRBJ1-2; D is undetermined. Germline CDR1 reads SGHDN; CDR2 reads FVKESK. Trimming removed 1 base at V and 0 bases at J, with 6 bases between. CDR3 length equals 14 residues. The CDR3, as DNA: TGTGCCAGCAGCCAAGTCGCAGCTAACTATGGCTACACCTTC. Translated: CASSQVAANYGYTF.

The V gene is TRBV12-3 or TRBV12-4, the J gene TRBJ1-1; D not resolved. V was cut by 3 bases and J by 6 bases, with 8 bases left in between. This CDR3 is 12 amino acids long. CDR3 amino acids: CASSFWQSEAFF. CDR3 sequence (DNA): TGTGCCAGCAGTTTCTGGCAGTCTGAAGCTTTCTTT.

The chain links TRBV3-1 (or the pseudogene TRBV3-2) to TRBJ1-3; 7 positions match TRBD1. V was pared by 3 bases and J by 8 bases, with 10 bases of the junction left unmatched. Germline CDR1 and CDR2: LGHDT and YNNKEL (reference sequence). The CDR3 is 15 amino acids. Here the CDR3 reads CASSQADRAPHTIYF. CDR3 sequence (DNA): TGTGCCAGCAGCCAGGCCGACAGGGCCCCGCACACCATATATTTT.

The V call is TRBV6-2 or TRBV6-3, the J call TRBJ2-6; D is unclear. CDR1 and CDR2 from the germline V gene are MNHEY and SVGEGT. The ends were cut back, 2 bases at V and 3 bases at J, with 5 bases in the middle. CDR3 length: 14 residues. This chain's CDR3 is CASSYPGGANVLTF. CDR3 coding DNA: TGTGCCAGCAGTTACCCGGGTGGGGCCAACGTCCTGACTTTC.

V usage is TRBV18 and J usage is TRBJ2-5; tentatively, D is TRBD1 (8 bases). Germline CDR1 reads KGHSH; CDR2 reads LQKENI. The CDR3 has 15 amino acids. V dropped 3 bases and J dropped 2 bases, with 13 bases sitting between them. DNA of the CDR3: TGTGCCAGCTCACCGGGAGGGACAGGTCAAGAGACCCAGTACTTC. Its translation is CASSPGGTGQETQYF.

The CDR3 loop reads CASSVEDRGFSGNTIYF. The CDR3 DNA sequence: TGTGCCAGCAGCGTAGAGGACAGGGGTTTCTCTGGAAACACCATATATTTT. V and J are TRBV9 and TRBJ1-3; 9 bases align to TRBD1. The CDR3 covers 17 residues. Germline CDR1 and CDR2: SGDLS and YYNGEE. Unmatched junction bases numbered 4, after V lost 0 bases and J lost 0 bases.

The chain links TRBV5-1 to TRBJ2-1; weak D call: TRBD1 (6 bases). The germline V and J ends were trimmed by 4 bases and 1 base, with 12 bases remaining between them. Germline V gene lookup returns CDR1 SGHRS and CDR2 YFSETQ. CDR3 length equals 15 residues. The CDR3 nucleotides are TGCGCCAGCAGCAGGGGCAGGGGATCCTACAATGAGCAGTTCTTC. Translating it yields CASSRGRGSYNEQFF. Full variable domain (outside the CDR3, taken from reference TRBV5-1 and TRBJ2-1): KAGVTQTPRYLIKTRGQQVTLSCSPISGHRSVSWYQQTPGQGLQFLFEYFSETQRNKGNFPGRFSGRQFSNSRSEMNVSTLELGDSALYLCASSRGRGSYNEQFFGPGTRLTVL.

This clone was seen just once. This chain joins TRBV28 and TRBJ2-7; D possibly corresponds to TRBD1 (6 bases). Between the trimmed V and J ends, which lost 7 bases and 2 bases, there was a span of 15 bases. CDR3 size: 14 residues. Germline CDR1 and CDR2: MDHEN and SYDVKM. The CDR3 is CASTSGTHTYEQYF. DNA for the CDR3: TGTGCCAGCACTTCCGGGACACACACCTACGAGCAGTACTTC.

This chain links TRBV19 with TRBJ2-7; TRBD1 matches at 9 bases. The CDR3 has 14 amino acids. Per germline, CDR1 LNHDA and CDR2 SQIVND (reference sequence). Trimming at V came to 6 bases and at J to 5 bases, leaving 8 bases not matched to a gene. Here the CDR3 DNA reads TGTGCCAGTAGCCCCGCGGACAGGGGCCACGAGCAGTACTTC. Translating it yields CASSPADRGHEQYF.

CDR3 nucleotide sequence: TGTGCCAGCACCGAGGGGCCGACAGGGGGGGGCACCGGGGAGCTGTTTTTT. Amino acids: CASTEGPTGGGTGELFF. V usage is TRBV11-2 and J usage is TRBJ2-2, with 9 bases that match TRBD1. Germline assignment: CDR1 SGHAT and CDR2 FQNNGV. The V and J ends lost 7 bases and 4 bases, in that order; junction bases with no gene match: 13. The CDR3 has 17 amino acids.

The CDR3 nucleotides are TGTGCCAGCGCGGGTCAGAATAGCAATCAGCCCCAGCATTTT. As protein: CASAGQNSNQPQHF. J is TRBJ1-5 and V is TRBV2; D is unclear. Between the trimmed V and J ends, which lost 8 bases and 0 bases, there was a span of 11 bases. Germline V gene data show CDR1 as SNHLY and CDR2 as FYNNEI. This CDR3 region has 14 residues.

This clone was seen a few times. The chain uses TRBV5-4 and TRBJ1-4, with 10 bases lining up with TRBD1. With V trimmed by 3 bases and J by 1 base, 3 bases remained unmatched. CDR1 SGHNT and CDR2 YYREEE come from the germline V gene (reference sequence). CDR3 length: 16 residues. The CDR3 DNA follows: TGTGCCAGCAGCTCGACAGGGGGCTTAACTAATGAAAAACTGTTTTTT. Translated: CASSSTGGLTNEKLFF.

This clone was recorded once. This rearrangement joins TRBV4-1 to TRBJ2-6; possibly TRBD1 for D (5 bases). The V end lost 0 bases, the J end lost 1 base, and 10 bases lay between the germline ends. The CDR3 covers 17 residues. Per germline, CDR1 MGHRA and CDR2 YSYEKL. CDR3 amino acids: CASSQDRTPSGANVLTF. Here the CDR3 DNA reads TGCGCCAGCAGCCAAGATCGGACACCTTCTGGGGCCAACGTCCTGACTTTC.

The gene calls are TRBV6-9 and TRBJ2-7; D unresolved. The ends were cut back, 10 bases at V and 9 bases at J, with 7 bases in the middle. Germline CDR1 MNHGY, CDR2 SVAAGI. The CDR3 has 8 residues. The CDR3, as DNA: TGTGCCAACGACGGGCAGTACTTC. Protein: CANDGQYF.

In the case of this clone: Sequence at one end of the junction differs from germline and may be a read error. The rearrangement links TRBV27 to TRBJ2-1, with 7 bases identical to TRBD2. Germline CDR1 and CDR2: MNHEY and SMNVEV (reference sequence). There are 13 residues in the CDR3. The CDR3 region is CASSPRDYDEQFF. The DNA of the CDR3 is TGTGCCAGCAGTCCCCGGGACTACGATGAGCAGTTCTTC.

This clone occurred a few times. The CDR3 DNA sequence: TGTGCCAGCAGTTTGGAAGGGGGGCGCGGTTCTGGGGCCAACGTCCTGACTTTC. This sequence encodes CASSLEGGRGSGANVLTF. V is TRBV27 and J is TRBJ2-6, with D perhaps assigned TRBD1 or TRBD2 (6 bases each). V was cut by 3 bases and J by 1 base, with 16 bases left in between. Per germline, CDR1 MNHEY and CDR2 SMNVEV (reference sequence). The CDR3 sequence is 18 residues long.

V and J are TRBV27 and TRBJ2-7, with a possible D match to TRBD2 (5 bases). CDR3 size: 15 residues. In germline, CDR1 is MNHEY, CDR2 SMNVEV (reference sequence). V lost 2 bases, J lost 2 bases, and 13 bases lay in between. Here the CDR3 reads CASSLMPGTPYEQYF. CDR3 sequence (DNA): TGTGCCAGCAGTTTAATGCCGGGAACACCCTACGAGCAGTACTTC.

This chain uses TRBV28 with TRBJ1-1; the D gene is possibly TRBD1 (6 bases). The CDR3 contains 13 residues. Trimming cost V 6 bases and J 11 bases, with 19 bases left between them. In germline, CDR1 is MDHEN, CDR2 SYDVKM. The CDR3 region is CASSLRQAGPAFF. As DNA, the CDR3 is TGTGCCAGCAGCCTTCGACAGGCGGGCCCCGCTTTCTTT.